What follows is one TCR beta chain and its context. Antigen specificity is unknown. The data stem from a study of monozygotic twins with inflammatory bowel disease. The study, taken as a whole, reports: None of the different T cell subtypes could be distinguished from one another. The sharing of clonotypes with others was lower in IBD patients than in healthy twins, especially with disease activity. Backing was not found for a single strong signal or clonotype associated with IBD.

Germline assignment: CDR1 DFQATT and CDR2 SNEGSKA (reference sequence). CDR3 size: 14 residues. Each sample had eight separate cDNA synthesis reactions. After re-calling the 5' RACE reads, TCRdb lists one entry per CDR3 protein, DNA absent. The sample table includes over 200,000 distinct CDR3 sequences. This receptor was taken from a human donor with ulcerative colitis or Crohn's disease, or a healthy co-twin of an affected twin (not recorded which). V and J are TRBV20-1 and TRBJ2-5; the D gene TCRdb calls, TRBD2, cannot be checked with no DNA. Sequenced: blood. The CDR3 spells CSAFLAGGGETQYF.